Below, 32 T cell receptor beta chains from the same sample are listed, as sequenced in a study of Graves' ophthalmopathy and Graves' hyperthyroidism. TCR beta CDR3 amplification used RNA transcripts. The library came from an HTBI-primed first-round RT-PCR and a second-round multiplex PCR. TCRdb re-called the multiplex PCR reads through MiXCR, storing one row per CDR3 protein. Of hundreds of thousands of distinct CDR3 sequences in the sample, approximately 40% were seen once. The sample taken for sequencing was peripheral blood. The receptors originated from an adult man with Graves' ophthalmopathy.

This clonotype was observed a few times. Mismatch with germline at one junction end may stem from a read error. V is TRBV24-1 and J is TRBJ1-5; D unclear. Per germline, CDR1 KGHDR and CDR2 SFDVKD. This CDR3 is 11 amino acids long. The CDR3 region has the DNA TGTGCCAGCAGTGATTTACAGCCCCAGCATTTT. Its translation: CASSDLQPQHF.

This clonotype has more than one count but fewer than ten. The CDR3 spells CASSQPYERPDTQYF. CDR3 nucleotide sequence: TGTGCCAGCAGCCAACCTTACGAGCGGCCGGATACGCAGTATTTT. The rearrangement joins TRBV7-2 to TRBJ2-3, with D maybe TRBD2 (5 bases). The length of the CDR3 is 15 residues. Per germline, CDR1 SGHTA and CDR2 FQGNSA. Trimming shortened V by 5 bases and J by 6 bases, and 18 bases separated the two germline ends.

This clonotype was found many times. This CDR3 is CASSLYRGSYGYTF. In DNA, the CDR3 is TGTGCCAGCAGCCTATACAGGGGGAGCTATGGCTACACCTTC. The gene calls are TRBV7-6 and TRBJ1-2; 8 positions agree with TRBD1. The V gene end was trimmed by 5 bases and the J gene end by 4 bases; junction bases not matched to a gene: 6. CDR3 length equals 14 residues. Germline-derived CDR1 and CDR2 are SGHVS and FNYEAQ.

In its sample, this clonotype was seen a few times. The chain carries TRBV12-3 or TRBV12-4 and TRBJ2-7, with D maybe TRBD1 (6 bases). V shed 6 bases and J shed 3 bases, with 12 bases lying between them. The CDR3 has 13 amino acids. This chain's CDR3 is CASRRGQNYEQYF. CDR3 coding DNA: TGTGCCAGCAGAAGAGGACAGAACTACGAGCAGTACTTC.

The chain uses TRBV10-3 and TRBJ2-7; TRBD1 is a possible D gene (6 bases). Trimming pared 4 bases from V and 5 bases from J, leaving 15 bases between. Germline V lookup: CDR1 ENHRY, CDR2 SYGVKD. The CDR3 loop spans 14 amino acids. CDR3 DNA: TGTGCCATCAGTGGACAACAGGGATCCCACGAGCAGTACTTC. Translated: CAISGQQGSHEQYF.

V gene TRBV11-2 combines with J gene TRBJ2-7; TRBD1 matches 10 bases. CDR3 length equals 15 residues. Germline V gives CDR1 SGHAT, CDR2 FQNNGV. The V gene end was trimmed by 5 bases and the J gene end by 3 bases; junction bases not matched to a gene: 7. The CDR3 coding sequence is TGTGCCAGCAGCGACTCCGGGACAGGGGTCTACGAGCAGTACTTC. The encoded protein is CASSDSGTGVYEQYF.

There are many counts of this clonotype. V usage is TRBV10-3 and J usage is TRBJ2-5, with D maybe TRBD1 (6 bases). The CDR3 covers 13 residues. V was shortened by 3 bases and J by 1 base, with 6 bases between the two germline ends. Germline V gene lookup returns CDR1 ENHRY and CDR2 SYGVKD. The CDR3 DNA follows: TGTGCCATCAGTGAACAGGGCCAAGAGACCCAGTACTTC. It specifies CAISEQGQETQYF.

In DNA form, the CDR3 reads TGTGCCAGCAGCCCTTTTCTGGGGGCAACTAATGAAAAACTGTTTTTT. This translates into CASSPFLGATNEKLFF. The chain carries TRBV7-2 and TRBJ1-4; a weak D match, TRBD1 (5 bases). V lost 5 bases to trimming and J lost 0 bases, with 13 bases between them. In germline, CDR1 is SGHTA, CDR2 FQGNSA. The CDR3 consists of 16 residues.

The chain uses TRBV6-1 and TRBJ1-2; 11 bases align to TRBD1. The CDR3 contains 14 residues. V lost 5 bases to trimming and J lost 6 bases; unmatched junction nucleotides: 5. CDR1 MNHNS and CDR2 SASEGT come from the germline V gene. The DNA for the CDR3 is TGTGCCAGCAGTAACCGGGACAGGGGGGATGGCTACACCTTC. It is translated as CASSNRDRGDGYTF.

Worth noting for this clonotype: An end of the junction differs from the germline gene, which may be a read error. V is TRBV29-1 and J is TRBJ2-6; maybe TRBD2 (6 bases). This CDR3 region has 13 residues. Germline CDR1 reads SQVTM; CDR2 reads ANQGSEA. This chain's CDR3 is CSVDQEGRSTEAF. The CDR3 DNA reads TGCAGCGTTGATCAGGAGGGCCGTAGCACTGAAGCTTTC.

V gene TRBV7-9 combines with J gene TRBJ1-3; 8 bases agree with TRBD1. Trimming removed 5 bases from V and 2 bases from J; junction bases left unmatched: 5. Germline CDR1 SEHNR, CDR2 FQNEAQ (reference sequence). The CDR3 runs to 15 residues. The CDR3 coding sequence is TGTGCCAGCAGCCGACAGGGGACGGCTGGAAACACCATATATTTT. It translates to CASSRQGTAGNTIYF.

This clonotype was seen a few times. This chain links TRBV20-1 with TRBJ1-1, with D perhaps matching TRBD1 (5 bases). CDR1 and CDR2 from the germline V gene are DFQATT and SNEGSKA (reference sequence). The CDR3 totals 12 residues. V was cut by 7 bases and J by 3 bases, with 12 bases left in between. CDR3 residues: CSGGGSYTEAFF. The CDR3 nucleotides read TGCAGTGGGGGGGGGAGTTACACTGAAGCTTTCTTT.

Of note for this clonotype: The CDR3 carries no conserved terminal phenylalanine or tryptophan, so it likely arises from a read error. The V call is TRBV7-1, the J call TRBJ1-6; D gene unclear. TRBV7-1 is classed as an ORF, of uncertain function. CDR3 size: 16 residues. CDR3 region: CASSGQLSSYYSPLHS. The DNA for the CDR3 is TGTGCCAGCAGCGGGCAGCTGAGCTCCTATTATTCACCCCTCCACTCT.

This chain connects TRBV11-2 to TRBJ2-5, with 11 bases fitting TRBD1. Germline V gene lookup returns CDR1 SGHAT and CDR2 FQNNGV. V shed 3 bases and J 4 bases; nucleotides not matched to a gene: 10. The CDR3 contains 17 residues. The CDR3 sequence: CASSLAGTGGASETQYF. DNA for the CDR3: TGTGCCAGCAGCTTGGCCGGGACAGGGGGAGCTTCAGAGACCCAGTACTTC.

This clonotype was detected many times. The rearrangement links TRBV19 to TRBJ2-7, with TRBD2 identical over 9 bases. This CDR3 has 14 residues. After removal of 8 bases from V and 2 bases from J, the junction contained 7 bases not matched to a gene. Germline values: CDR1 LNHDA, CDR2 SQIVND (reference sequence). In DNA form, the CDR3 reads TGTGCCAGTGGAAGTAGCGGGGGAACCTACGAGCAGTACTTC. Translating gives CASGSSGGTYEQYF. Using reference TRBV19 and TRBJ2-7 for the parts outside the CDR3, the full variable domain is DGGITQSPKYLFRKEGQNVTLSCEQNLNHDAMYWYRQDPGQGLRLIYYSQIVNDFQKGDIAEGYSVSREKKESFPLTVTSAQKNPTAFYLCASGSSGGTYEQYFGPGTRLTVT.

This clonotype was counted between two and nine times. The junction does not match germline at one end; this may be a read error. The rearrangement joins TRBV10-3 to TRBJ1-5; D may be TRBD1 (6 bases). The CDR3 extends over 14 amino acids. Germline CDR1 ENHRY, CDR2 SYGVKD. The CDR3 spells CASSYGQSNQPQHF. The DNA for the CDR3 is TGTGCCAGCAGTTACGGACAGAGTAATCAGCCCCAGCATTTT.

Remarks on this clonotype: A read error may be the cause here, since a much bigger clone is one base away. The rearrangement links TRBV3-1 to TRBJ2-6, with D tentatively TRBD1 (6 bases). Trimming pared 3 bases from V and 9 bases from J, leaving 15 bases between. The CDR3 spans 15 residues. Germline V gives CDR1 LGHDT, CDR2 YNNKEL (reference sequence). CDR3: CASSHRTDPDNVLTF. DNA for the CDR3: TGTGCCAGCAGCCATCGGACAGATCCGGACAACGTCCTGACTTTC.

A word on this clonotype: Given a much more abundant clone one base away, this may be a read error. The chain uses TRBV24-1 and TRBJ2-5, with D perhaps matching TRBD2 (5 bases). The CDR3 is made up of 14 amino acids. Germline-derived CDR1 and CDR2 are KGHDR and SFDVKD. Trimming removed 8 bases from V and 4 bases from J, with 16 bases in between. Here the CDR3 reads CATNDPGLRETQYF. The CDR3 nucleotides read TGTGCCACCAATGACCCCGGACTGAGAGAGACCCAGTACTTC.

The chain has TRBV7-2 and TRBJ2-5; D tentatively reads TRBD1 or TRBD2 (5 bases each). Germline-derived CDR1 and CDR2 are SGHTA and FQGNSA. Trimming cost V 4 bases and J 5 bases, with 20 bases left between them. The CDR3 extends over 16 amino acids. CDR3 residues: CASSSPGRTPGETQYF. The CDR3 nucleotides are TGTGCCAGCAGCTCCCCGGGACGGACTCCGGGGGAGACCCAGTACTTC.

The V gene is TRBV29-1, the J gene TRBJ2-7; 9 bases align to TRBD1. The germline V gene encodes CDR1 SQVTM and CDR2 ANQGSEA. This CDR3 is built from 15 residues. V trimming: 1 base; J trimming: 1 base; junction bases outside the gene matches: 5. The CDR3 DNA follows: TGCAGCGTTGAAGCCCGGGACAGGGCGTCCTACGAGCAGTACTTC. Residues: CSVEARDRASYEQYF.

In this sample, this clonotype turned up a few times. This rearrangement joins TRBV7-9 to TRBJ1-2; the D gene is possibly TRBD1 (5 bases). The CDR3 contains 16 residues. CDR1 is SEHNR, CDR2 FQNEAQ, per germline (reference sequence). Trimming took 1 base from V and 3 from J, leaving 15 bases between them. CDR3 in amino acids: CASSLGARGSDYGYTF. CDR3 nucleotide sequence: TGTGCCAGCAGCTTAGGAGCGCGGGGGTCGGACTATGGCTACACCTTC.

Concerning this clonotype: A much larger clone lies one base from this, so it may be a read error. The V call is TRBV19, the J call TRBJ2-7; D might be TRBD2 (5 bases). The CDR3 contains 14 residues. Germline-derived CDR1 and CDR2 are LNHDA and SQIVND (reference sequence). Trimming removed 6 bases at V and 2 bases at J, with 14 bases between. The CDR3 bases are TGTGCCAGTAGATCGAGGGCGGCCACCTACGAGCAGTACTTC. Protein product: CASRSRAATYEQYF.

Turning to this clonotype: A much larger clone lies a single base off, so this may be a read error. The CDR3 DNA is TGTGCCAGCAGCTTAAACACGGGGACTCAAGAGGCCCAGTACTTC. It codes for CASSLNTGTQEAQYF. The J gene is TRBJ2-5, the V gene TRBV7-9, with D possibly being TRBD2 (6 bases). This CDR3 contains 15 residues. The germline V gene has CDR1 SEHNR and CDR2 FQNEAQ (reference sequence).

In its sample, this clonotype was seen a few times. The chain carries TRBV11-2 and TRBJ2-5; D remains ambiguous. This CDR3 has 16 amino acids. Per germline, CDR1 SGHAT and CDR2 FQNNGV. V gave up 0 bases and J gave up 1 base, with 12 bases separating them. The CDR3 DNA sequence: TGTGCCAGCAGCTTAGAAGCGCGGCATATCCAAGAGACCCAGTACTTC. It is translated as CASSLEARHIQETQYF.

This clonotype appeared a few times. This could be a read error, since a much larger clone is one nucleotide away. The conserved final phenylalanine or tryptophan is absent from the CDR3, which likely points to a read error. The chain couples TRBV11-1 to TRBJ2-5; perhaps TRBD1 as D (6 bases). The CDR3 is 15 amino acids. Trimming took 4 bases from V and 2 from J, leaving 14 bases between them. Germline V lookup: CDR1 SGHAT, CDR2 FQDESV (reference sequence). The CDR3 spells CASSWAGDRQETQYV. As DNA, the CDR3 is TGTGCCAGCAGCTGGGCAGGGGACCGTCAAGAGACCCAGTACGTC.

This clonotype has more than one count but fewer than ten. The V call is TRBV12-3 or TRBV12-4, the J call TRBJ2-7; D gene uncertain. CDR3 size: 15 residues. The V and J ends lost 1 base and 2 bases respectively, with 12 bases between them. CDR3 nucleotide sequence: TGTGCCAGCAGTTTAGGGTCTCGTTCGACCTACGAGCAGTACTTC. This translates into CASSLGSRSTYEQYF.

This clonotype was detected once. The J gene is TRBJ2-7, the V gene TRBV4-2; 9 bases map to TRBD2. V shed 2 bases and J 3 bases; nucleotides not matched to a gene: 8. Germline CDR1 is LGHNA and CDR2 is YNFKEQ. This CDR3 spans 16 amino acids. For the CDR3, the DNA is TGTGCCAGCAGCCAATCGACTAGCGGAGGACTCTACGAGCAGTACTTC. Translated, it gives CASSQSTSGGLYEQYF.

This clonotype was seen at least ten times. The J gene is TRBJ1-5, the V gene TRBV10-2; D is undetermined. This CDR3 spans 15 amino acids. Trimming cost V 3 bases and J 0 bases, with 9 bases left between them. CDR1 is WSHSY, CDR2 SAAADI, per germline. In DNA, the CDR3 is TGCGCCAGCAGTGAAGCAGCCTATAGCAATCAGCCCCAGCATTTT. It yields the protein CASSEAAYSNQPQHF.

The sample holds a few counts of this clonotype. Here the CDR3 DNA reads TGTGCCACGAGAGTGTCAGCCTCGAGCACTGAAGCTTTCTTT. Protein sequence: CATRVSASSTEAFF. J is TRBJ1-1 and V is TRBV19; D gene ambiguous. This CDR3 is built from 14 residues. Looked up from germline, CDR1 is LNHDA and CDR2 is SQIVND (reference sequence). Trimming removed 10 bases from V and 4 bases from J, with 19 bases in between.

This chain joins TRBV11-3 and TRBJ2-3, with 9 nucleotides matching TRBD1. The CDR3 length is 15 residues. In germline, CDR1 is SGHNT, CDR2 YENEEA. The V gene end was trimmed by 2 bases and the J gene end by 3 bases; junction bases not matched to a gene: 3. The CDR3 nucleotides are TGTGCCAGCAGCTTATCCGGGACAGGGACAGATACGCAGTATTTT. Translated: CASSLSGTGTDTQYF.

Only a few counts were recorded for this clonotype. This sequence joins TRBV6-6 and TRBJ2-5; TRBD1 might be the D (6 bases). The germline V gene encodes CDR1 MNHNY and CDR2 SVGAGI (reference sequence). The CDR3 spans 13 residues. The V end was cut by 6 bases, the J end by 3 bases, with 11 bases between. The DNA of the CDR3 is TGTGCCAGCAGCCTGGACAGAAAAGAGACCCAGTACTTC. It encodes CASSLDRKETQYF.

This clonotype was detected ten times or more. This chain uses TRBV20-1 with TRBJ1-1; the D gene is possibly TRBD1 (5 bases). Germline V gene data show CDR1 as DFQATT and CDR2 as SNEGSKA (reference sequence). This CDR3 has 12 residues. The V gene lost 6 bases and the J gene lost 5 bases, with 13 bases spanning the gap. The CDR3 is CSARAGGTEAFF. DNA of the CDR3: TGCAGTGCAAGGGCGGGGGGGACTGAAGCTTTCTTT.